This T cell receptor beta chain derives from a study of naive CD8 T cells in extremely preterm neonates. Study results and caveats: The authors flagged variable productive template counts in preterm samples.

The ends were cut back, 6 bases at V and 10 bases at J, with 11 bases in the middle. From germline, CDR1 is SGDLS and CDR2 YYNGEE. CDR3 length equals 11 residues. With respect to this clone: Its antigen is still unknown.

Sequencing used immunoSEQ multiplex PCR; TCRdb keeps in-frame clones, though not all of them. The profile shows 6,000 to 9,000 clones, about 98% of them singletons. What was sequenced was naive CD8+ T cells from blood. The chain is built from TRBV9 and TRBJ2-1; D uncertain. This sequence was found in a human donor in good health. CDR3 nucleotides: TGTGCCAGCACCCATCTCGGGGAGCAGTTCTTC. It translates to CASTHLGEQFF.